The next 31 T cell receptor beta chains were all read from a single sample in a study of T-cell memory formation after mild COVID-19. From the 5' RACE reads, TCRdb called clonotypes with MiXCR, one entry per CDR3 protein. This sample has roughly 300,000 distinct CDR3 sequences, with over 7% found just once. What was sequenced was PBMCs or a T cell subset sorted from them (not recorded which). These receptors all stem from a man between 18 and 35 years old who had mild COVID-19 (a few samples of this study predate the infection). Cell type and time point are not known.

The chain is built from TRBV12-3 or TRBV12-4 and TRBJ2-7; D could derive from TRBD1 or TRBD2 (5 bases each). Trimming shortened V by 3 bases and J by 0 bases, and 12 bases separated the two germline ends. CDR3 length: 15 amino acids. CDR3: CASSLRGYPSYEQYF. CDR3 in DNA: TGTGCCAGCAGTTTGAGGGGCTACCCCTCCTACGAGCAGTACTTC.

This clonotype was seen ten or more times. The chain is built from TRBV15 and TRBJ2-7; perhaps TRBD1 as D (6 bases). V was clipped by 0 bases and J by 8 bases, with 8 bases between them. From germline, CDR1 is LNHNV and CDR2 YYDKDF (reference sequence). The CDR3 sequence is 12 residues long. The DNA for the CDR3 is TGTGCCACCAGCAGAGAACAGGGCAAGCAGTACTTC. It encodes CATSREQGKQYF. The full variable domain, completed using reference TRBV15 and TRBJ2-7, is DAMVIQNPRYQVTQFGKPVTLSCSQTLNHNVMYWYQQKSSQAPKLLFHYYDKDFNNEADTPDNFQSRRPNTSFCFLDIRSPGLGDTAMYLCATSREQGKQYFGPGTRLTVT.

This clonotype showed up just a few times. The genes are TRBV7-8 and TRBJ1-2, with D possibly matching TRBD1 (6 bases). The CDR3 extends over 15 amino acids. CDR1 and CDR2 (germline): SGHVS, FQNEAQ. V lost 5 bases and J 3 bases, leaving 16 bases between the germline ends. The CDR3 coding sequence is TGTGCCAGCAGCCGGACAGCTACGGGAGACTATGGCTACACCTTC. Translated, it gives CASSRTATGDYGYTF.

This clonotype was observed a handful of times. V gene TRBV20-1 combines with J gene TRBJ2-3, with no clear D. V lost 6 bases and J lost 0, with 13 bases in between. The CDR3 spans 14 residues. The germline V gene has CDR1 DFQATT and CDR2 SNEGSKA (reference sequence). The DNA for the CDR3 is TGCAGTGCCCAACCGGCGAGGAGCACAGATACGCAGTATTTT. This sequence encodes CSAQPARSTDTQYF.

The chain uses TRBV12-3 or TRBV12-4 and TRBJ1-6, with TRBD1 matching over 9 bases. This CDR3 has 17 amino acids. The trim removed 6 bases at V and 9 bases at J, leaving 15 bases unmatched. The DNA of the CDR3 is TGTGCCAGCAGCCGGGGAATGGGACAGGGCGTTGGTTCACCCCTCCACTTT. Residues: CASSRGMGQGVGSPLHF.

This clonotype was observed a few times. J is TRBJ2-3 and V is TRBV7-9; possibly TRBD1 for D (6 bases). The germline gives CDR1 SEHNR, CDR2 FQNEAQ (reference sequence). The ends were cut back, 5 bases at V and 1 base at J, with 10 bases in the middle. The CDR3 runs to 14 residues. The CDR3 DNA reads as TGTGCCAGCAGCCTCGGACAGCGCACAGATACGCAGTATTTT. Encoded protein: CASSLGQRTDTQYF.

This clonotype occurred many times. The chain recombines TRBV5-1 with TRBJ2-5; no definite D call. Looked up from germline, CDR1 is SGHRS and CDR2 is YFSETQ. V was pared by 0 bases and J by 3 bases, with 9 bases between. This CDR3 contains 14 residues. DNA for the CDR3: TGCGCCAGCAGCTTGGCAATGGGTGAAGAGACCCAGTACTTC. Protein product: CASSLAMGEETQYF.

The chain recombines TRBV12-3 or TRBV12-4 with TRBJ1-4; D gene unclear. Deletions cut 7 bases from V and 3 bases from J, with 9 bases between. The CDR3 extends over 13 amino acids. DNA for the CDR3: TGTGCCAGCAAAGCCGGAGCTAATGAAAAACTGTTTTTT. Encoded protein: CASKAGANEKLFF.

The rearrangement links TRBV27 to TRBJ2-3, with a tentative D call TRBD2 (5 bases). V shed 2 bases and J shed 8 bases, with 11 bases lying between them. Germline CDR1 and CDR2: MNHEY and SMNVEV (reference sequence). The CDR3 consists of 13 residues. The CDR3 DNA reads TGTGCCAGCAGTTTACGGGGTTGGGGTACGCAGTATTTT. Protein: CASSLRGWGTQYF.

This clonotype was counted between two and nine times. The genes are TRBV25-1 and TRBJ2-2, with D possibly matching TRBD1 (6 bases). V shed 7 bases and J shed 6 bases, with 15 bases lying between them. Germline CDR1 and CDR2: MGHDK and SYGVNS. The CDR3 covers 14 residues. This chain's CDR3 is CASTRAGVAGELFF. The CDR3 bases are TGTGCCAGCACCCGGGCAGGGGTCGCCGGGGAGCTGTTTTTT.

A few counts support this clonotype. The gene calls are TRBV7-3 and TRBJ2-1, with D perhaps TRBD2 (6 bases). CDR3 length: 17 residues. The V end was cut by 5 bases, the J end by 7 bases, with 24 bases between. The germline gives CDR1 SGHTA, CDR2 FQGTGA. CDR3 in amino acids: CASSPFGGIAAGNEQFF. The CDR3 nucleotides read TGTGCCAGCAGCCCCTTCGGGGGAATAGCTGCGGGGAATGAGCAGTTCTTC. Using reference TRBV7-3 and TRBJ2-1 for the parts outside the CDR3, the full variable domain is GAGVSQTPSNKVTEKGKYVELRCDPISGHTALYWYRQSLGQGPEFLIYFQGTGAADDSGLPNDRFFAVRPEGSVSTLKIQRTERGDSAVYLCASSPFGGIAAGNEQFFGPGTRLTVL.

This clonotype was seen repeatedly, ten times or more. The V call is TRBV20-1, the J call TRBJ1-1, with D unresolved. The CDR3 sequence is 15 residues long. The germline V and J ends were trimmed by 0 bases and 5 bases, with 16 bases remaining between them. Germline V lookup: CDR1 DFQATT, CDR2 SNEGSKA (reference sequence). The CDR3 loop reads CSARDPPGVETEAFF. The CDR3 region has the DNA TGCAGTGCTAGAGACCCTCCGGGTGTAGAAACTGAAGCTTTCTTT.

A few counts support this clonotype. This chain connects TRBV7-9 to TRBJ2-2; no definite D call. Trimming left V 5 bases short and J 2 bases short, with 15 bases between. Looked up from germline, CDR1 is SEHNR and CDR2 is FQNEAQ (reference sequence). The CDR3 has 16 residues. The CDR3 DNA reads as TGTGCCAGCAGCGCAAGGGCCACTGCAAACACCGGGGAGCTGTTTTTT. Translating it yields CASSARATANTGELFF.

The rearrangement uses TRBV7-2 and TRBJ2-7; 10 bases are a match to TRBD2. The J segment lost 3 bases and the V segment lost 1 base, leaving 3 bases of the junction unmatched. Germline V gene data show CDR1 as SGHTA and CDR2 as FQGNSA. The CDR3 sequence is 15 residues long. The CDR3 protein is CASSLERGGLYEQYF. The CDR3 DNA follows: TGTGCCAGCAGCTTAGAGCGGGGGGGCCTCTACGAGCAGTACTTC.

This clonotype was picked up a small number of times. The chain has TRBV7-2 and TRBJ2-1; 8 bases agree with TRBD2. CDR1 SGHTA and CDR2 FQGNSA come from the germline V gene. This CDR3 contains 15 residues. V gave up 7 bases and J gave up 5 bases; unmatched junction bases: 10. The chain's CDR3 is CASTSGSGVNNEQFF. CDR3 nucleotide sequence: TGTGCCAGCACCTCAGGTAGCGGGGTAAACAATGAGCAGTTCTTC. The full variable domain, rest sourced from reference TRBV7-2 and TRBJ2-1, is GAGVSQSPSNKVTEKGKDVELRCDPISGHTALYWYRQSLGQGLEFLIYFQGNSAPDKSGLPSDRFSAERTGGSVSTLTIQRTQQEDSAVYLCASTSGSGVNNEQFFGPGTRLTVL.

In its sample, this clonotype was seen a few times. V is TRBV4-2 and J is TRBJ2-1; TRBD1 agrees at 9 bases. This CDR3 has 16 residues. V lost 1 base to trimming and J lost 1 base; unmatched junction nucleotides: 2. Looked up from germline, CDR1 is LGHNA and CDR2 is YNFKEQ. CDR3 region: CASSQGGQGSYNEQFF. The CDR3 bases are TGTGCCAGCAGCCAAGGGGGACAGGGTTCCTACAATGAGCAGTTCTTC.

This clonotype was detected many times. This rearrangement joins TRBV5-1 to TRBJ2-2; D gene ambiguous. The CDR3 totals 17 residues. Trimming left V 0 bases short and J 0 bases short, with 12 bases between. CDR1 and CDR2 (germline): SGHRS, YFSETQ. This CDR3 is CASSLASEFANTGELFF. The CDR3 nucleotides read TGCGCCAGCAGCTTGGCCTCGGAGTTCGCGAACACCGGGGAGCTGTTTTTT.

In this sample, this clonotype turned up many times. The chain joins TRBV6-5 to TRBJ2-1, with 9 bases matching TRBD1. The CDR3 runs to 15 residues. J lost 4 bases, V lost 4 bases, and 5 bases had no gene match. The germline CDR1 and CDR2 sequences are MNHEY and SVGAGI. The CDR3 bases are TGTGCCAGCAGTTCCACAGGGGGCAGGTACAATGAGCAGTTCTTC. As protein: CASSSTGGRYNEQFF.

The chain is built from TRBV18 and TRBJ1-2, with D perhaps TRBD1 (6 bases). Germline assignment: CDR1 KGHSH and CDR2 LQKENI. The CDR3 runs 15 residues. The ends were cut back, 0 bases at V and 8 bases at J, with 16 bases in the middle. The CDR3 DNA reads as TGTGCCAGCTCACCACCTTCACCCCAGGGGTACGGCTACACCTTC. Translating it yields CASSPPSPQGYGYTF.

There are a few counts of this clonotype. The chain recombines TRBV27 with TRBJ2-5; no reliable D call. Germline lookup yields CDR1 MNHEY and CDR2 SMNVEV (reference sequence). CDR3 length: 13 amino acids. Trimming removed 2 bases at V and 6 bases at J, with 10 bases between. CDR3 bases: TGTGCCAGCAGTTTACTGCGGTCGAAGACCCAGTACTTC. Translation gives CASSLLRSKTQYF.

This clonotype was picked up a small number of times. The chain recombines TRBV6-2 or TRBV6-3 with TRBJ2-7; 8 bases map to TRBD1. Unmatched junction bases numbered 13, after V lost 7 bases and J lost 2 bases. The CDR3 consists of 16 residues. The germline V gene encodes CDR1 MNHEY and CDR2 SVGEGT. The CDR3 here is CASTRAGGLSPYEQYF. CDR3 DNA: TGTGCCAGCACCAGAGCAGGGGGCCTTTCCCCCTACGAGCAGTACTTC.

This clonotype was counted ten times or more. This chain joins TRBV11-2 and TRBJ2-3; tentative D call: TRBD2 (7 bases). Germline loops: CDR1 SGHAT, CDR2 FQNNGV. The CDR3 contains 16 residues. The germline V and J ends were trimmed by 3 bases and 0 bases, with 13 bases remaining between them. The CDR3 bases are TGTGCCAGCAGCTTTTGGCGGGGGCCTAGCACAGATACGCAGTATTTT. This encodes CASSFWRGPSTDTQYF. The whole variable domain, filled in from reference TRBV11-2 and TRBJ2-3, reads EAGVAQSPRYKIIEKRQSVAFWCNPISGHATLYWYQQILGQGPKLLIQFQNNGVVDDSQLPKDRFSAERLKGVDSTLKIQPAKLEDSAVYLCASSFWRGPSTDTQYFGPGTRLTVL.

This clonotype was observed a handful of times. V is TRBV25-1 and J is TRBJ2-1; no clear D gene. The CDR3 consists of 11 residues. In germline, CDR1 is MGHDK, CDR2 SYGVNS. The V end was cut by 1 base, the J end by 9 bases, with 4 bases between. The CDR3 DNA is TGTGCCAGCAGTGAATGGGGTGAGCAGTTCTTC. Protein: CASSEWGEQFF.

There are a few counts of this clonotype. CDR3 residues: CASRGGLETQYF. Written as DNA, the CDR3 is TGTGCCAGCAGGGGGGGCCTGGAGACCCAGTACTTC. The rearrangement joins TRBV11-2 to TRBJ2-5, with D perhaps assigned TRBD1 or TRBD2 (6 bases each). This CDR3 is 12 amino acids long. In germline, CDR1 is SGHAT, CDR2 FQNNGV. V lost 6 bases, J lost 5 bases, and 10 bases lay in between.

This chain links TRBV7-9 with TRBJ1-2; D is unresolved. Germline CDR1 SEHNR, CDR2 FQNEAQ (reference sequence). Trimming cost V 5 bases and J 0 bases, with 10 bases left between them. This CDR3 is 14 amino acids long. The CDR3 nucleotides are TGTGCCAGCAGCGTTTACGGGACTAACTATGGCTACACCTTC. Translated: CASSVYGTNYGYTF. Full variable domain (missing parts from reference TRBV7-9 and TRBJ1-2): DTGVSQNPRHKITKRGQNVTFRCDPISEHNRLYWYRQTLGQGPEFLTYFQNEAQLEKSRLLSDRFSAERPKGSFSTLEIQRTEQGDSAMYLCASSVYGTNYGYTFGSGTRLTVV.

The V call is TRBV7-8, the J call TRBJ1-1; TRBD1 is a possible D gene (6 bases). Germline V CDR1 and CDR2: SGHVS, FQNEAQ. Between the trimmed V and J ends, which lost 2 bases and 1 base, there was a span of 8 bases. The CDR3 runs to 14 residues. The CDR3 loop is CASSLQGKNTEAFF. The DNA of the CDR3 is TGTGCCAGCAGCTTACAGGGGAAGAACACTGAAGCTTTCTTT.

This clonotype has just a few counts. The chain recombines TRBV5-1 with TRBJ2-5; D may be TRBD1 or TRBD2 (6 bases each). The V gene lost 6 bases and the J gene lost 5 bases, with 20 bases spanning the gap. There are 15 residues in the CDR3. CDR1 is SGHRS and CDR2 is YFSETQ in the germline V gene. The CDR3 coding sequence is TGCGCCAGCAAAGGGGGGCTAGGAGGGGTGGAGACCCAGTACTTC. It specifies CASKGGLGGVETQYF.

This clonotype occurred many times. The V and J genes are TRBV12-3 or TRBV12-4 and TRBJ1-2; 8 bases align to TRBD1. The CDR3 loop spans 14 amino acids. With V trimmed by 4 bases and J by 8 bases, 9 bases remained unmatched. The CDR3: CASSSLGQAKGYTF. The CDR3 DNA is TGTGCCAGCAGTTCCCTGGGACAGGCGAAAGGCTACACCTTC.

The CDR3 DNA sequence: TGTGCCAGCAGCCCGACAGGATCCCGCCAGCCCCAGCATTTT. It specifies CASSPTGSRQPQHF. This chain joins TRBV11-1 and TRBJ1-5; TRBD1 might be the D (6 bases). Trimming stripped 5 bases from V and 7 bases from J, with 15 bases between. The V gene's germline CDR1 is SGHAT and CDR2 FQDESV (reference sequence). CDR3 length: 14 amino acids.

This clonotype was seen a handful of times. V is TRBV9 and J is TRBJ2-7; D ambiguous. The CDR3 length is 14 residues. The V end was cut by 6 bases, the J end by 5 bases, with 18 bases between. Germline CDR1 SGDLS, CDR2 YYNGEE. CDR3 amino acids: CASKSPTRQDEQYV. In nucleotides, the CDR3 is TGTGCCAGCAAGAGCCCCACTCGTCAGGACGAGCAGTACGTC.

Only a few counts were recorded for this clonotype. The rearrangement links TRBV11-2 to TRBJ1-2; 7 nucleotides match TRBD1. The length of the CDR3 is 13 residues. V was clipped by 5 bases and J by 3 bases; unmatched bases: 3. Germline loops: CDR1 SGHAT, CDR2 FQNNGV. The CDR3 nucleotides are TGTGCCAGCAGCCAGGGGGGGGACTATGGCTACACCTTC. This encodes CASSQGGDYGYTF.